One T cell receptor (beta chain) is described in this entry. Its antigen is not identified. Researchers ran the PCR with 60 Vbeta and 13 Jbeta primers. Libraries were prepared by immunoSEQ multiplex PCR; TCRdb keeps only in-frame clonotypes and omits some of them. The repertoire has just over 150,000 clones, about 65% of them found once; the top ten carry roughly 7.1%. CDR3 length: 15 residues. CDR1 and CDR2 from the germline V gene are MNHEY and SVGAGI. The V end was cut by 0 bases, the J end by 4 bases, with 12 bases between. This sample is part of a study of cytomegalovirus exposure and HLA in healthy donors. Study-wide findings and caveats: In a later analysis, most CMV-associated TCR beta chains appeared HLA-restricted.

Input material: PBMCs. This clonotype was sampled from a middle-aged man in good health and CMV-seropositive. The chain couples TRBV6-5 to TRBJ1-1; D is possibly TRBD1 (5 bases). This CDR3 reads CASSYSWQGGTEAFF. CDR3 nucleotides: TGTGCCAGCAGTTACTCCTGGCAGGGCGGCACTGAAGCTTTCTTT.